The 15 T cell receptor beta chains given below trace back to one sample, sequenced in a study of CD8 T cells in Susac syndrome (dated by TCRdb to between 2018 and 2021). The method was the immunoSEQ multiplex PCR assay. RNA was extracted using the RNeasy kit, and about 0.45 to 1 ug of the RNA was reverse transcribed with random hexamers. The public sequencing data were trimmed at Q25 with fastp and processed into clonotypes with MiXCR by TCRdb, which kept only in-frame beta chains. CDR3 protein sequences are deduplicated, and each keeps its most common genes and DNA. Here the sample has 150,000 to 190,000 distinct CDR3 sequences; 90% to 95% occur a single time. 0.2% to 0.25% of the sample lies in the top ten. Material: CD8+ T cells from PBMCs. Receptors originate from a human donor with multiple sclerosis.

This chain links TRBV27 with TRBJ1-5, with no clear D. V lost 4 bases and J lost 0, with 10 bases in between. The CDR3 length is 15 residues. The germline CDR1 and CDR2 sequences are MNHEY and SMNVEV (reference sequence). The CDR3, as DNA: TGTGCCAGCAGTTCCGGGCCCTTTAGCAATCAGCCCCAGCATTTT. Amino acids: CASSSGPFSNQPQHF.

The chain couples TRBV7-9 to TRBJ2-6; TRBD2 is a possible D gene (5 bases). This CDR3 has 17 amino acids. Trimming shortened V by 5 bases and J by 0 bases, and 14 bases separated the two germline ends. The germline CDR1 and CDR2 sequences are SEHNR and FQNEAQ (reference sequence). The CDR3 loop is CASSPKGGPSGANVLTF. For the CDR3, the DNA is TGTGCCAGCAGCCCCAAAGGCGGGCCCTCTGGGGCCAACGTCCTGACTTTC. Using reference TRBV7-9 and TRBJ2-6 for the parts outside the CDR3, the full variable domain is DTGVSQNPRHKITKRGQNVTFRCDPISEHNRLYWYRQTLGQGPEFLTYFQNEAQLEKSRLLSDRFSAERPKGSFSTLEIQRTEQGDSAMYLCASSPKGGPSGANVLTFGAGSRLTVL.

V and J are TRBV25-1 and TRBJ1-1; D unresolved. There are 15 residues in the CDR3. CDR1 is MGHDK and CDR2 is SYGVNS in the germline V gene. V lost 3 bases to trimming and J lost 4 bases, with 15 bases between them. CDR3 nucleotides: TGTGCCAGCAGTGACCGGGAGAATGGACTCACTGAAGCTTTCTTT. It is translated as CASSDRENGLTEAFF.

J is TRBJ2-1 and V is TRBV11-1, with 10 bases matching TRBD1. Trimming cost V 3 bases and J 1 base; bases outside gene matches: 0. Germline CDR1 is SGHAT and CDR2 is FQDESV (reference sequence). This CDR3 spans 15 amino acids. CDR3 loop: CASSLDRGSYNEQFF. The CDR3 nucleotides are TGTGCCAGCAGCTTGGACAGGGGGTCCTACAATGAGCAGTTCTTC.

V is TRBV30 and J is TRBJ1-1; D perhaps matches TRBD1 (5 bases). Trimming shortened V by 5 bases and J by 4 bases, and 17 bases separated the two germline ends. Germline CDR1 is GTSNPN and CDR2 is SVGIG (reference sequence). The CDR3 runs 14 residues. CDR3 coding DNA: TGTGCCTGGCGAGTGGCAGAGGGGACCACTGAAGCTTTCTTT. Protein sequence: CAWRVAEGTTEAFF.

The genes are TRBV9 and TRBJ2-1, with D maybe TRBD2 (5 bases). V lost 1 base, J lost 6 bases, and 20 bases lay in between. In germline, CDR1 is SGDLS, CDR2 YYNGEE. The CDR3 loop spans 17 amino acids. CDR3 amino acids: CASSVRDRGEIPNEQFF. CDR3 sequence (DNA): TGTGCCAGCAGCGTAAGGGATCGTGGGGAGATACCCAATGAGCAGTTCTTC.

The chain employs TRBV20-1 and TRBJ2-5, with 7 bases matching TRBD1. Per germline, CDR1 DFQATT and CDR2 SNEGSKA (reference sequence). J lost 5 bases, V lost 3 bases, and 12 bases had no gene match. The CDR3 covers 15 residues. CDR3 nucleotides: TGCAGTGCTAGGGTACGGGACAGCCTCGGCGAGACCCAGTACTTC. This gives the protein CSARVRDSLGETQYF.

The chain uses TRBV20-1 and TRBJ2-6, with no clear D. This CDR3 has 12 amino acids. Germline V CDR1 and CDR2: DFQATT, SNEGSKA (reference sequence). V lost 2 bases and J lost 3, with 2 bases in between. The CDR3 region is CSARFGANVLTF. CDR3 in DNA: TGCAGTGCTAGATTTGGGGCCAACGTCCTGACTTTC.

Comment on this clonotype: A read error is possible here, since a much larger clone lies one base away. The chain links TRBV28 to TRBJ2-7; D ambiguous. Germline-derived CDR1 and CDR2 are MDHEN and SYDVKM. Trimming shortened V by 6 bases and J by 0 bases, and 6 bases separated the two germline ends. This CDR3 is 12 amino acids long. The CDR3 sequence is CASRPSSYEQYF. As DNA, the CDR3 is TGTGCCAGCAGACCCAGCTCCTACGAGCAGTACTTC.

The chain employs TRBV12-3 or TRBV12-4 and TRBJ2-2; D gene ambiguous. Trimming took off 6 bases at V and 6 bases at J, with 8 bases between the two ends. The CDR3 is 12 amino acids. The CDR3 sequence: CASSTRPGELFF. DNA of the CDR3: TGTGCCAGCAGCACCCGTCCCGGGGAGCTGTTTTTT.

This rearrangement joins TRBV7-9 to TRBJ1-2; D unresolved. CDR3 length: 15 residues. The germline V and J ends were trimmed by 1 base and 2 bases, with 11 bases remaining between them. Germline V CDR1 and CDR2: SEHNR, FQNEAQ (reference sequence). CDR3 residues: CASSLVEDNNYGYTF. The CDR3 DNA reads as TGTGCCAGCAGCTTAGTCGAGGATAACAACTATGGCTACACCTTC.

This chain links TRBV28 with TRBJ2-5; D may be TRBD1 (7 bases). This CDR3 is 18 amino acids long. CDR1 and CDR2 (germline): MDHEN, SYDVKM. The V end was cut by 7 bases, the J end by 4 bases, with 28 bases between. Here the CDR3 DNA reads TGTGCCAGCAAGGTTGCTGGACCCGCAGGGGGGTTTGGAGAGACCCAGTACTTC. Its translation is CASKVAGPAGGFGETQYF.

J is TRBJ1-1 and V is TRBV3-1, with 7 positions matching TRBD1. The CDR3 is made up of 15 amino acids. CDR1 and CDR2 from the germline V gene are LGHDT and YNNKEL (reference sequence). Trimming removed 6 bases from V and 5 bases from J; junction bases left unmatched: 12. The CDR3 sequence: CASRAVGGEGTEAFF. CDR3 DNA: TGTGCCAGCAGAGCCGTAGGGGGCGAAGGGACTGAAGCTTTCTTT.

The rearrangement links TRBV30 to TRBJ1-6; no reliable D call. Trimming took 1 base from V and 0 from J, leaving 7 bases between them. This CDR3 contains 15 residues. In germline, CDR1 is GTSNPN, CDR2 SVGIG (reference sequence). The CDR3 DNA is TGTGCCTGGAGTGACAGACGCTCCTATAATTCACCCCTCCACTTT. Translating gives CAWSDRRSYNSPLHF.

The V gene is TRBV20-1, the J gene TRBJ1-3; D is undetermined. This CDR3 is built from 14 residues. V was pared by 6 bases and J by 2 bases, with 14 bases between. Germline lookup yields CDR1 DFQATT and CDR2 SNEGSKA (reference sequence). CDR3 protein: CSAQSGGTGNTIYF. CDR3 sequence (DNA): TGCAGTGCCCAAAGTGGTGGTACTGGAAACACCATATATTTT.